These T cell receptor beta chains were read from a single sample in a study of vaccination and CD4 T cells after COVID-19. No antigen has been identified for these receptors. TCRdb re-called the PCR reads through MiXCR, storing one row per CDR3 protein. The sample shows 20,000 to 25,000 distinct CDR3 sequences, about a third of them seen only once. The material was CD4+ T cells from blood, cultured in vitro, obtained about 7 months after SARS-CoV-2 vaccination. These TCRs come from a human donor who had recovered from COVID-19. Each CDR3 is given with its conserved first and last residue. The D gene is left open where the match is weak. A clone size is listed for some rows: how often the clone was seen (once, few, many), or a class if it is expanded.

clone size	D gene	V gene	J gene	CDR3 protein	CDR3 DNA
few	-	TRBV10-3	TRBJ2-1	CAISESVGNYNEQFF	TGTGCCATCAGTGAGTCGGTCGGGAACTACAATGAGCAGTTCTTC
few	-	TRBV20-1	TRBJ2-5	CSAPRLGPETQYF	TGCAGTGCTCCCCGATTGGGCCCCGAGACCCAGTACTTC
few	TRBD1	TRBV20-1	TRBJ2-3	CSAGGTGLTDTQYF	TGCAGTGCTGGGGGGACAGGGCTCACAGATACGCAGTATTTT
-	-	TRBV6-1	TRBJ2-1	CASSEVRRGNYNEQFF	TGTGCCAGCAGTGAAGTTCGCCGCGGGAACTACAATGAGCAGTTCTTC
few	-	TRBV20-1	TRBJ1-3	CSARGRAGNTIYF	TGCAGTGCTAGGGGCAGGGCTGGAAACACCATATATTTT
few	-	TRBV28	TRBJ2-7	CASSSPPYEQYF	TGTGCCAGCAGTTCCCCCCCCTACGAGCAGTACTTC
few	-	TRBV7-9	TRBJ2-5	CASGRTAQETQYF	TGTGCCAGCGGACGGACAGCCCAAGAGACCCAGTACTTC
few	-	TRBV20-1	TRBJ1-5	CSAPNTGYSNQPQHF	TGCAGTGCTCCGAACACAGGTTATAGCAATCAGCCCCAGCATTTT
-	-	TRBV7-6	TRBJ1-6	CASSRGLADNSPLHF	TGTGCCAGCAGCCGAGGACTGGCGGATAATTCACCCCTCCACTTT
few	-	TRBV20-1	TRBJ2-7	CSAFARSGSEQYF	TGCAGTGCATTTGCTAGGTCTGGAAGCGAGCAGTACTTC
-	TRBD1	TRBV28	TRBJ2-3	CASRGGGTGVVDTQYF	TGTGCCAGCAGAGGTGGCGGGACAGGGGTTGTGGATACGCAGTATTTT
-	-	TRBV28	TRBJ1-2	CAEGTATARGYTF	TGTGCCGAGGGGACTGCCACGGCGAGGGGCTACACCTTC